A selection of T cell receptor beta chains follows, all from one sample in a study of CD8 T cells in ankylosing spondylitis. TCRdb independently ran MiXCR on the 5' RACE reads; one entry per CDR3 protein. This table holds fewer than 550,000 distinct CDR3 sequences, roughly 5% found once. The specimen sequenced was blood, either unsorted or a sorted T cell fraction (not recorded which). All receptors come from a male donor with ankylosing spondylitis. The conserved cysteine and the conserved F or W are not part of the CDR3 here.

j_call | v_call | cdr3_aa
TRBJ1-2 | TRBV7-9 | ASSPDRGYYGYT
TRBJ1-1 | TRBV7-9 | ASSFGRDEAF
TRBJ2-7 | TRBV7-6 | ASSLVQGGIGEQY
TRBJ1-2 | TRBV20-1 | SAPRFQGQGARGYT
TRBJ1-1 | TRBV20-1 | RVESQGSPATEAF
TRBJ2-1 | TRBV5-1 | ASSFWDSLSEEQF
TRBJ2-7 | TRBV7-2 | ASSLIRTSYEQY
TRBJ2-5 | TRBV20-1 | SARDPGPETQY
TRBJ2-7 | TRBV7-2 | ASSLRGALDEQY
TRBJ2-5 | TRBV20-1 | SARDRLVRETQY
TRBJ2-7 | TRBV29-1 | SVLFSDRGIRRYEQY
TRBJ2-7 | TRBV4-3 | ASSQGSSGLSYEQY
TRBJ2-3 | TRBV7-2 | ASRTGGDTQY
TRBJ2-4 | TRBV9 | ASSDLGGRGIQY
TRBJ2-3 | TRBV12-5 | ASGLGTSTDTQY
TRBJ2-5 | TRBV20-1 | SVPLSDQAIRETQY
TRBJ2-5 | TRBV28 | ASSFRQFDETQY
TRBJ1-4 | TRBV7-2 | ASSFPRTTNEKLF
TRBJ2-3 | TRBV6-1 | ASSPPTASHSTDTQY
TRBJ1-5 | TRBV28 | ASGTGIGQPQH